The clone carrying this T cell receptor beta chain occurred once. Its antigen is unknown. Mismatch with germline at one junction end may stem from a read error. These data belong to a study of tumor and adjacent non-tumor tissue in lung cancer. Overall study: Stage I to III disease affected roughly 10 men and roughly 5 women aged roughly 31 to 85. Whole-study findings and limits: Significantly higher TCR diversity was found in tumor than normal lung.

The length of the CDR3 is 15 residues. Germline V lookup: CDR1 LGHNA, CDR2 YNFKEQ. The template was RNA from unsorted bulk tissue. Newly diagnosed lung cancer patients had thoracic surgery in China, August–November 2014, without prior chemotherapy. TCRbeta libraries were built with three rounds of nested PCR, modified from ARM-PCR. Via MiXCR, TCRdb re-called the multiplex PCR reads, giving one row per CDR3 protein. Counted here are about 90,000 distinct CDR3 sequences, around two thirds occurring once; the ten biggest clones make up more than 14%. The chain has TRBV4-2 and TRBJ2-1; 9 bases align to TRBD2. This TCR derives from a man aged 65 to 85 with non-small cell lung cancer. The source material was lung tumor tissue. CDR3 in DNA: TGTGCCAGCAGCCTCGCGGGAGGGACCTACAATAAGCAGTTCTTC. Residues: CASSLAGGTYNKQFF.